This T cell receptor (beta chain) was identified during a study of T cells in Graves' hyperthyroidism and ophthalmopathy. Study outcomes and limitations: Within blood appeared most thyroid clonotypes that had expanded above 0.001.

This clonotype has a count of ten or more. Its antigen is unknown. Trimming removed 3 bases from V and 0 bases from J, with 8 bases in between. This CDR3 is 14 amino acids long. Germline V CDR1 and CDR2: MNHEY, SMNVEV (reference sequence). There were TCR beta CDR3 regions amplified from RNA transcripts. When the TCR CDR3 underwent first-round RT-PCR, the HTBI primer set was used. One entry per CDR3 protein results from TCRdb running MiXCR on the multiplex PCR reads. Of about 710,000 distinct CDR3 sequences detected, about a sixth appear once; the ten largest clones hold roughly 8%. What was sequenced was blood. The source is a man in his late teens or twenties with Graves' hyperthyroidism. This rearrangement joins TRBV27 to TRBJ1-1; D not certain. CDR3 bases: TGTGCCAGCAGTTTTGCAAGCCTGAACACTGAAGCTTTCTTT. Its protein is CASSFASLNTEAFF.